The rows below give T cell receptor beta chains drawn from one sample of a study of blood T cell repertoires in COVID-19. This table comes from immunoSEQ multiplex PCR, and its TCRdb copy is limited to in-frame clones, with some not included. The sample has a few hundred thousand clones, less than 90% seen once. Sequenced: PBMCs or T cells enriched from blood (not recorded which). These receptors originate from a woman aged 50 to 60 who had recovered from COVID-19. Both conserved end residues are part of each CDR3. A D gene is named only where the DNA matches it firmly. Only part of the rows carry a size: once, few, many, or a class if the clone is expanded.

clone size: few; D gene: TRBD1; V gene: TRBV30; J gene: TRBJ1-2; CDR3 DNA: TGTGCCTGGAAAGGGACAGGGTACGTTAGATTCCGAGGCTACACCTTC; CDR3 protein: CAWKGTGYVRFRGYTF
clone size: once; D gene: NA; V gene: TRBV21-1; J gene: TRBJ2-7; CDR3 DNA: TGTGCCAGCACCCCTAACCCACCCCACGAGCAGTACTTC; CDR3 protein: CASTPNPPHEQYF
clone size: NA; D gene: NA; V gene: TRBV7-9; J gene: TRBJ1-4; CDR3 DNA: TGTGCCAGCACGGTGGGCGGAGTCGAAAAACTGTTTTTT; CDR3 protein: CASTVGGVEKLFF
clone size: NA; D gene: NA; V gene: TRBV15; J gene: TRBJ1-5; CDR3 DNA: TGTGCCACCAGCAGAGATGGACGGGGGGGTCAGCCCCAGCATTTT; CDR3 protein: CATSRDGRGGQPQHF
clone size: NA; D gene: NA; V gene: TRBV19; J gene: TRBJ1-6; CDR3 DNA: TGTGCCAGTAGCCCAAGACAGCAGTATAATTCACCCCTCCACTTT; CDR3 protein: CASSPRQQYNSPLHF
clone size: NA; D gene: TRBD2; V gene: TRBV5-6; J gene: TRBJ2-7; CDR3 DNA: TGTGCCAGCAGCTTGCGGGGGGTGAAGGAGCAGTACTTC; CDR3 protein: CASSLRGVKEQYF
clone size: NA; D gene: NA; V gene: TRBV19; J gene: TRBJ1-2; CDR3 DNA: TGTGCCAGTAGGGTTGAGACAGGCCCCCTCTATGGCTACACCTTC; CDR3 protein: CASRVETGPLYGYTF
clone size: once; D gene: NA; V gene: TRBV7-8; J gene: TRBJ1-1; CDR3 DNA: TGTGCCAGCATCCTCTGGGTCGGGGAAAGAAACACTGAAGCTTTCTTT; CDR3 protein: CASILWVGERNTEAFF
clone size: NA; D gene: NA; V gene: TRBV14; J gene: TRBJ1-1; CDR3 DNA: TGTGCCAGCAGCCAAGATTCTAGGCGCACTGAAGCTTTCTTT; CDR3 protein: CASSQDSRRTEAFF
clone size: NA; D gene: TRBD2; V gene: TRBV2; J gene: TRBJ2-7; CDR3 DNA: TGTGCCAGCAGTGATATATTCGGACTAGCGGGAGGTTACGAGCAGTACTTC; CDR3 protein: CASSDIFGLAGGYEQYF
clone size: NA; D gene: TRBD2; V gene: TRBV24-1; J gene: TRBJ2-3; CDR3 DNA: TGTGCCACCAGTGAGGGCGGGGGGGCCGGCACAGATACGCAGTATTTT; CDR3 protein: CATSEGGGAGTDTQYF
clone size: NA; D gene: TRBD1; V gene: TRBV19; J gene: TRBJ1-2; CDR3 DNA: TGTGCCAGTAGATTGGCAGGGGGCAAATTCTATGGCTACACCTTC; CDR3 protein: CASRLAGGKFYGYTF
clone size: few; D gene: TRBD2; V gene: TRBV19; J gene: TRBJ2-1; CDR3 DNA: TGTGCCACTAGGAAGCGGGGGGGCTCCTACAATGAGCAGTTCTTC; CDR3 protein: CATRKRGGSYNEQFF
clone size: NA; D gene: NA; V gene: TRBV6-5; J gene: TRBJ2-7; CDR3 DNA: TGTGCCAGCAGTTACTCATTCATAGACAGCACCTACGAGCAGTACTTC; CDR3 protein: CASSYSFIDSTYEQYF
clone size: NA; D gene: NA; V gene: TRBV7-8; J gene: TRBJ2-7; CDR3 DNA: TGTGCCAGCAGCCCCCACTTGTCCAGGACCTACGAGCAGTACTTC; CDR3 protein: CASSPHLSRTYEQYF
clone size: few; D gene: NA; V gene: TRBV5-1; J gene: TRBJ2-1; CDR3 DNA: TGCGCCAGCAGATTAGAAGCTGAGCAGTTCTTC; CDR3 protein: CASRLEAEQFF
clone size: NA; D gene: NA; V gene: TRBV27; J gene: TRBJ1-6; CDR3 DNA: TGTGCCAGCAGTTTATCGGGGAGAGGTATTGAGAGGCATAATTCACCCCTCCACTTT; CDR3 protein: CASSLSGRGIERHNSPLHF
clone size: NA; D gene: TRBD2; V gene: TRBV13; J gene: TRBJ2-3; CDR3 DNA: TGTGCCAGCAGCTATCTCCTGGGACTAGCGGGAGAGGCGGATACGCAGTATTTT; CDR3 protein: CASSYLLGLAGEADTQYF
clone size: NA; D gene: NA; V gene: TRBV4-3; J gene: TRBJ2-4; CDR3 DNA: TGCGCCAGCAGCCAAGAAAGGGGGTCTAGAACAATTCAGTACTTC; CDR3 protein: CASSQERGSRTIQYF
clone size: NA; D gene: TRBD1; V gene: TRBV19; J gene: TRBJ1-6; CDR3 DNA: TGTGCCAGTAGTCGACAGGGACTCTATAATTCACCCCTCCACTTT; CDR3 protein: CASSRQGLYNSPLHF
clone size: NA; D gene: NA; V gene: TRBV7-2; J gene: TRBJ2-3; CDR3 DNA: TGTGCCAGCAGCCCTCCGGGGGCGGGAGGCACAGATACGCAGTATTTT; CDR3 protein: CASSPPGAGGTDTQYF
clone size: NA; D gene: NA; V gene: TRBV5-4; J gene: TRBJ2-2; CDR3 DNA: TGTGCCAGCAGCGTGACTAGTCGGGAAACCGGGGAGCTGTTTTTT; CDR3 protein: CASSVTSRETGELFF
clone size: NA; D gene: NA; V gene: TRBV30; J gene: TRBJ2-1; CDR3 DNA: TGTGCCTGGAATCCCTACCCCAATGAGCAGTTCTTC; CDR3 protein: CAWNPYPNEQFF
clone size: once; D gene: NA; V gene: TRBV4-1; J gene: TRBJ2-5; CDR3 DNA: TGCGCCAGCAGCCAAACGGCTCCGACACAAGAGACCCAGTACTTC; CDR3 protein: CASSQTAPTQETQYF
clone size: few; D gene: TRBD2; V gene: TRBV3-1/TRBV3-2; J gene: TRBJ2-7; CDR3 DNA: TGTGCCAGCAGCCAAGGACTAGCGGATCTCTACGAGCAGTACTTC; CDR3 protein: CASSQGLADLYEQYF
clone size: once; D gene: NA; V gene: TRBV7-8; J gene: TRBJ2-1; CDR3 DNA: TGTGCCAGCAGCTTCCAATCATTGGGGCACTACGGCAATGAGCAGTTCTTC; CDR3 protein: CASSFQSLGHYGNEQFF
clone size: NA; D gene: TRBD1; V gene: TRBV7-9; J gene: TRBJ2-3; CDR3 DNA: TGTGCCAGCAGCGAGGCCGCTTCAGGGGGCCTTAGCACAGATACGCAGTATTTT; CDR3 protein: CASSEAASGGLSTDTQYF
clone size: once; D gene: TRBD2; V gene: TRBV7-3; J gene: TRBJ2-1; CDR3 DNA: TGTGCCAGCAGCACTAGCGGGGGGTCCTACAATGAGCAGTTCTTC; CDR3 protein: CASSTSGGSYNEQFF
clone size: NA; D gene: NA; V gene: TRBV9; J gene: TRBJ1-1; CDR3 DNA: TGTGCCAGCAGCGTAGAGGGGACTTTGAACACTGAAGCTTTCTTT; CDR3 protein: CASSVEGTLNTEAFF
clone size: NA; D gene: NA; V gene: TRBV6-2/TRBV6-3; J gene: TRBJ1-2; CDR3 DNA: TGTGCCAGCAGTTCTACCCCCCCACGCTATGGCTACACCTTC; CDR3 protein: CASSSTPPRYGYTF
clone size: NA; D gene: NA; V gene: TRBV15; J gene: TRBJ2-2; CDR3 DNA: TGTGCCACTATTTGGGGGGAAAGCCCGGGGGAGCTGTTTTTT; CDR3 protein: CATIWGESPGELFF
clone size: NA; D gene: TRBD1; V gene: TRBV7-9; J gene: TRBJ1-2; CDR3 DNA: TGTGCCAGCAGCACCCGACAGGGGAGGAGCTACACCTTC; CDR3 protein: CASSTRQGRSYTF
clone size: NA; D gene: TRBD1; V gene: TRBV15; J gene: TRBJ1-4; CDR3 DNA: TGTGCCACCAGCAGAGATCGACAGGGGGCAGGGGATGAAAAACTGTTTTTT; CDR3 protein: CATSRDRQGAGDEKLFF
clone size: NA; D gene: TRBD1; V gene: TRBV4-2; J gene: TRBJ1-2; CDR3 DNA: TGTGCCAGCAGCCAACCCGGACAGGGAGGATACGGCTACACCTTC; CDR3 protein: CASSQPGQGGYGYTF
clone size: NA; D gene: NA; V gene: TRBV9; J gene: TRBJ2-1; CDR3 DNA: TGTGCCAGCAGCGTAGGGACAGCTAATGAGCAGTTCTTC; CDR3 protein: CASSVGTANEQFF
clone size: NA; D gene: NA; V gene: TRBV4-3; J gene: TRBJ2-1; CDR3 DNA: TGCGCCAGCAGCCAAGAAGGCGGGTATGAGCAGTTCTTC; CDR3 protein: CASSQEGGYEQFF
clone size: NA; D gene: NA; V gene: TRBV7-2; J gene: TRBJ2-7; CDR3 DNA: TGTGCCAGCACCCCCAGATGGGGCAGTGCCTCCTACGAGCAGTACTTC; CDR3 protein: CASTPRWGSASYEQYF